This T cell receptor (beta chain) derives from a study of T cells in Graves' hyperthyroidism and ophthalmopathy. Study information: The authors collected peripheral blood at initial diagnosis, before any treatment. General study results and limits: Stable hyperthyroidism was told apart from ophthalmopathy by a model built on 13 V-J features.

RNA transcripts served as the template for amplifying TCR beta CDR3 regions. When the TCR CDR3 underwent first-round RT-PCR, the HTBI primer set was used. MiXCR was run by TCRdb on the multiplex PCR reads, yielding one entry per CDR3 protein. This sample has about 380,000 distinct CDR3 sequences, with less than 20% found just once. Fresh peripheral blood, 10 ml, yielded the PBMCs. V lost 4 bases and J 7 bases, leaving 11 bases between the germline ends. The CDR3 extends over 12 amino acids. CDR1 is SGHVS, CDR2 FQNEAQ, per germline. Notes on this clonotype: The antigen is undetermined.

This TCR was recovered from a man younger than 30 with Graves' ophthalmopathy. The sequenced sample consisted of blood. This chain connects TRBV7-8 to TRBJ2-7; D not resolved. CDR3 amino acids: CASSSAGNEQYF. The CDR3 DNA is TGTGCCAGCAGCTCTGCCGGAAATGAGCAGTACTTC.